A selection of T cell receptor beta chains follows, all from one sample in a study of CD4 T cells in relation to SARS-CoV-2 and coronaviruses. The data were produced by immunoSEQ multiplex PCR, yet TCRdb's version contains in-frame clones alone and is incomplete. This sample has some 60,000 clones, with roughly nine tenths found just once. The sample was naive CD4+ T cells from PBMCs. These receptors were obtained from an adult with COVID-19. Each CDR3 is given with its conserved first and last residue. D genes are given only for firm matches. Size is stated for part of the rows, as once, few or many counts, or as a class when the clone is expanded.

v_call	j_call	clone_size	d_call	cdr3_aa	cdr3_nt
TRBV5-8	TRBJ2-4	.	.	CASSLEGEGAAKNIQYF	TGTGCCAGCAGCTTGGAAGGAGAGGGAGCAGCCAAAAACATTCAGTACTTC
TRBV5-1	TRBJ2-1	.	.	CASSSGRASGGGIDEQFF	TGCGCCAGCAGCTCGGGGAGGGCATCAGGGGGCGGAATAGATGAGCAGTTCTTC
TRBV4-3	TRBJ1-5	.	.	CASSQGVRGRFSNQPQHF	TGCGCCAGCAGCCAAGGAGTTAGAGGACGTTTTAGCAATCAGCCCCAGCATTTT
TRBV28	TRBJ2-7	.	.	CASSLVGHDYEQYF	TGTGCCAGCAGTTTAGTCGGACACGACTACGAGCAGTACTTC
TRBV6-2/TRBV6-3	TRBJ2-2	.	.	CASSTRTGELFF	TGTGCCAGCAGTACACGAACCGGGGAGCTGTTTTTT
TRBV9	TRBJ2-3	.	.	CASSVSGRTDTQYF	TGTGCCAGCAGCGTAAGTGGCCGCACAGATACGCAGTATTTT
TRBV28	TRBJ1-1	few	TRBD1	CASSPRGQADGAFF	TGTGCCAGCAGTCCGAGGGGACAGGCAGACGGGGCTTTCTTT
TRBV2	TRBJ2-2	few	TRBD2	CASKASGNTGELFF	TGTGCCAGCAAGGCTAGCGGAAACACCGGGGAGCTGTTTTTT
TRBV28	TRBJ1-2	.	TRBD1	CATLDRAYYGYTF	TGTGCCACCCTGGACAGGGCTTACTATGGCTACACCTTC
TRBV7-8	TRBJ2-7	.	.	CASRATGTYEQYF	TGTGCCAGCAGAGCAACAGGGACCTACGAGCAGTACTTC
TRBV28	TRBJ2-5	.	TRBD2	CASSSGTSRKTQYF	TGTGCCAGCAGTTCCGGGACTAGCAGAAAGACCCAGTACTTC
TRBV29-1	TRBJ1-2	.	.	CSVRDGYGYTF	TGCAGCGTTCGCGACGGCTATGGCTACACCTTC
TRBV5-1	TRBJ2-3	.	TRBD2	CASSLASGRADTQYF	TGCGCCAGCAGCTTGGCTAGCGGGAGGGCCGATACGCAGTATTTT
TRBV12-3/TRBV12-4	TRBJ2-3	.	.	CASSLDTDTQYF	TGTGCCAGCAGTTTAGACACAGATACGCAGTATTTT
TRBV12-3/TRBV12-4	TRBJ2-6	.	.	CASTPLGANVLTF	TGTGCCAGCACACCACTTGGGGCCAACGTCCTGACTTTC
TRBV6-5	TRBJ2-1	.	TRBD2	CASSRSGRAYNEQFF	TGTGCCAGCAGCCGAAGCGGGAGGGCCTACAATGAGCAGTTCTTC
TRBV15	TRBJ2-1	once	TRBD2	CATSPLGERGDEQFF	TGTGCCACCAGCCCTCTCGGGGAGCGGGGGGATGAGCAGTTCTTC
TRBV7-2	TRBJ1-5	once	TRBD1	CASSLETGGHNQPQHF	TGTGCCAGCAGCTTAGAGACAGGGGGTCATAACCAGCCCCAGCATTTT
TRBV4-1	TRBJ2-7	.	TRBD1	CASSQNRGISYEQYF	TGCGCCAGCAGCCAAAACAGGGGGATCTCCTACGAGCAGTACTTC
TRBV5-1	TRBJ1-2	.	TRBD1	CASSLLSLRGHTYGYTF	TGCGCCAGCAGCCTACTCTCTTTGAGGGGGCATACATATGGCTACACCTTC
TRBV24-1	TRBJ2-1	once	.	CATSGTHTYNEQFF	TGTGCCACCAGCGGGACACATACCTACAATGAGCAGTTCTTC
TRBV19	TRBJ1-2	.	TRBD1	CASSPGQPLTNYGYTF	TGTGCCAGTAGTCCGGGACAGCCACTTACGAACTATGGCTACACCTTC
TRBV7-9	TRBJ2-1	few	.	CASNRYNEQFF	TGTGCCAGCAACAGATACAATGAGCAGTTCTTC
TRBV11-2	TRBJ2-1	.	.	CASSSLVGLTYNEQFF	TGTGCCAGCAGCTCCCTCGTCGGCCTAACCTACAATGAGCAGTTCTTC
TRBV7-9	TRBJ2-7	few	.	CASSLAGGRGNYEQYF	TGTGCCAGCAGCTTAGCCGGAGGGCGGGGAAACTACGAGCAGTACTTC
TRBV15	TRBJ1-4	.	.	CATSRVIGRDEKLFF	TGTGCCACCAGCAGAGTCATAGGGAGGGATGAAAAACTGTTTTTT
TRBV19	TRBJ2-2	.	.	CASRDDSTNTGELFF	TGTGCCAGTAGAGATGACAGCACGAACACCGGGGAGCTGTTTTTT
TRBV5-1	TRBJ1-4	.	TRBD1	CASSWARGLGEKLFF	TGCGCCAGCAGCTGGGCCAGGGGGTTAGGGGAAAAACTGTTTTTT
TRBV3-1/TRBV3-2	TRBJ1-4	.	.	CASSGSEKLFF	TGTGCCAGCAGTGGGTCGGAAAAACTGTTTTTT
TRBV5-1	TRBJ2-1	.	.	CASSFGGSSYNEQFF	TGCGCCAGCAGCTTCGGCGGTAGCTCCTACAATGAGCAGTTCTTC
TRBV27	TRBJ2-1	.	TRBD1	CASSSQNYFRDRGHNEQFF	TGTGCCAGCAGTTCGCAAAATTACTTCCGGGACAGGGGGCACAATGAGCAGTTCTTC
TRBV5-8	TRBJ2-7	.	.	CASSLVVGFYSYEQYF	TGTGCCAGCAGCTTGGTTGTGGGCTTTTACTCCTACGAGCAGTACTTC
TRBV27	TRBJ1-1	few	TRBD1	CASSGTGGAVAFF	TGTGCCAGCAGTGGAACAGGGGGCGCTGTAGCTTTCTTT
TRBV7-9	TRBJ1-4	.	.	CASSSGGEKLFF	TGTGCCAGCAGCTCCGGAGGGGAAAAACTGTTTTTT
TRBV7-2	TRBJ1-1	.	.	CASSKDRQNTEAFF	TGTGCCAGCAGCAAGGACAGACAGAACACTGAAGCTTTCTTT
TRBV27	TRBJ2-7	.	TRBD2	CASSPVAGEGYEQYF	TGTGCCAGCAGTCCGGTAGCGGGAGAGGGCTACGAGCAGTACTTC
TRBV19	TRBJ1-3	.	TRBD1	CASSWTGGDIGNTIYF	TGTGCCAGTAGCTGGACAGGGGGGGACATCGGAAACACCATATATTTT
TRBV3-1/TRBV3-2	TRBJ1-3	.	.	CASSQRRVGNTIYF	TGTGCCAGCAGCCAACGGAGGGTTGGAAACACCATATATTTT
TRBV14	TRBJ2-5	.	.	CASSQAQNRQETQYF	TGTGCCAGCAGCCAAGCACAGAATAGGCAAGAGACCCAGTACTTC
TRBV15	TRBJ2-3	.	TRBD2	CATSSGTSGRLDTQYF	TGTGCCACCAGCAGTGGGACTAGCGGGAGACTAGATACGCAGTATTTT